The entry below describes one TCR beta chain. This record belongs to a study of blood T cell repertoires in COVID-19. Per the original data handling: How many nucleated cells were present was estimated from reference gene primer amplification. Sequencing was performed with immunoSEQ multiplex PCR; in TCRdb, only in-frame clones are kept and a portion is missing. Clone size and V and J calls were adopted from that table, with D and trimming inferred from the DNA. The table lists roughly 180,000 clones, 81% of them singletons, with about 5.7% in the top ten. This study enrolled people aged about 18 to 90 from about two dozen US geographic areas. Participants reported their clinical history, and cohort assignment relied on those reports. Germline V lookup: CDR1 SGHRS, CDR2 YFSETQ. Trimming at V came to 0 bases and at J to 1 base, leaving 2 bases not matched to a gene. The CDR3 is made up of 17 amino acids.

The genes are TRBV5-1 and TRBJ2-1; 12 bases are shared with TRBD2. Sequenced material: PBMCs or T cells enriched from blood (not recorded which). This receptor was obtained from a woman aged 40 to 50 with acute COVID-19. The CDR3: CASSLDGTSGSYNEQFF. Written as DNA, the CDR3 is TGCGCCAGCAGCTTGGACGGGACTAGCGGGTCCTACAATGAGCAGTTCTTC. The full variable domain, rest sourced from reference TRBV5-1 and TRBJ2-1, is KAGVTQTPRYLIKTRGQQVTLSCSPISGHRSVSWYQQTPGQGLQFLFEYFSETQRNKGNFPGRFSGRQFSNSRSEMNVSTLELGDSALYLCASSLDGTSGSYNEQFFGPGTRLTVL.